These 28 T cell receptor beta chains were sequenced from one sample in a study of T cell responses to AZD1222 COVID-19 vaccine. Generated by immunoSEQ multiplex PCR, the TCRdb table keeps only in-frame clones and is missing some. The table includes under 200,000 clones, roughly 88% detected once. The source was peripheral blood, collected on day 0 of AZD1222 vaccination. These receptors were collected from an adult in good health.

This chain links TRBV3-1 (or the pseudogene TRBV3-2) with TRBJ2-3, with 10 nucleotides matching TRBD2. CDR3 size: 14 residues. The germline V gene encodes CDR1 LGHDT and CDR2 YNNKEL (reference sequence). The J segment lost 4 bases and the V segment lost 8 bases, leaving 6 bases of the junction unmatched. CDR3 in DNA: TGTGCCAGCGGTGATAGCGGGAGGCCAGATACGCAGTATTTT. Translation gives CASGDSGRPDTQYF.

The CDR3 spells CASSYQGNTGELFF. The CDR3 DNA reads TGTGCCAGCAGTTACCAGGGGAACACCGGGGAGCTGTTTTTT. The rearrangement links TRBV6-2 or TRBV6-3 to TRBJ2-2, with a possible D match to TRBD1 (5 bases). Trimming took 2 bases from V and 1 from J, leaving 5 bases between them. The CDR3 is 14 amino acids. CDR1 and CDR2 from the germline V gene are MNHEY and SVGEGT.

For this clone: This specimen includes other DNA sequences encoding the same CDR3. The V call is TRBV9, the J call TRBJ2-7, with 10 bases matching TRBD2. J was trimmed by 1 base and V by 0 bases; bases with no gene match: 1. Germline lookup yields CDR1 SGDLS and CDR2 YYNGEE. This CDR3 has 15 amino acids. The CDR3 protein is CASSVGTSGSYEQYF. As DNA, the CDR3 is TGTGCCAGCAGCGTAGGGACTAGCGGTTCCTACGAGCAGTACTTC.

The chain is built from TRBV6-2 or TRBV6-3 and TRBJ2-5; D gene uncertain. CDR3 length equals 12 residues. CDR1 is MNHEY, CDR2 SVGEGT, per germline. Trimming removed 2 bases from V and 4 bases from J, with 5 bases in between. The CDR3 DNA sequence: TGTGCCAGCAGTTACGGGGTAGAGACCCAGTACTTC. This codes for CASSYGVETQYF.

The genes are TRBV3-1 (or the pseudogene TRBV3-2) and TRBJ2-2; TRBD2 matches at 9 bases. The length of the CDR3 is 17 residues. Germline V CDR1 and CDR2: LGHDT, YNNKEL (reference sequence). V was clipped by 3 bases and J by 7 bases; unmatched bases: 12. The CDR3 DNA reads TGTGCCAGCAGCCAGTTCAGCGGGGGGAGTCTCGGCGGGGAGCTGTTTTTT. It yields the protein CASSQFSGGSLGGELFF.

This chain joins TRBV10-3 and TRBJ2-3; 10 nucleotides match TRBD1. Germline CDR1 ENHRY, CDR2 SYGVKD. The CDR3 runs to 17 residues. Trimming at V came to 3 bases and at J to 2 bases, leaving 8 bases not matched to a gene. The CDR3 bases are TGTGCCATCAGTGATTCAAGGACAGGGGGGAACACAGATACGCAGTATTTT. Protein sequence: CAISDSRTGGNTDTQYF.

The chain links TRBV7-9 to TRBJ1-4, with D possibly being TRBD1 (5 bases). Per germline, CDR1 SEHNR and CDR2 FQNEAQ (reference sequence). CDR3 length: 15 amino acids. V was pared by 3 bases and J by 3 bases, with 11 bases between. In DNA, the CDR3 is TGTGCCAGCAGCTTGGGGCAGGGACCTAATGAAAAACTGTTTTTT. The encoded protein is CASSLGQGPNEKLFF.

The genes are TRBV27 and TRBJ2-2, with D hard to call. With 3 bases removed from V and 3 bases from J, the gap between germline ends came to 8 bases. The CDR3 covers 14 residues. Germline V lookup: CDR1 MNHEY, CDR2 SMNVEV (reference sequence). Written as DNA, the CDR3 is TGTGCCAGCAGTTTGGGTAGCTACACCGGGGAGCTGTTTTTT. Translation: CASSLGSYTGELFF.

This clone was seen only once. The chain carries TRBV7-9 and TRBJ2-7; 7 bases map to TRBD1. With 5 bases clipped from V and 4 bases from J, the junction kept 14 bases outside the gene matches. This CDR3 spans 16 amino acids. Germline V gives CDR1 SEHNR, CDR2 FQNEAQ (reference sequence). DNA for the CDR3: TGTGCCAGCAGCGGAGGACCAATTGGGACAGAATACGAGCAGTACTTC. Residues: CASSGGPIGTEYEQYF.

J is TRBJ2-7 and V is TRBV19, with D possibly TRBD2 on 7 matching bases. The length of the CDR3 is 16 residues. Germline assignment: CDR1 LNHDA and CDR2 SQIVND (reference sequence). V was shortened by 2 bases and J by 4 bases, with 18 bases between the two germline ends. Written as DNA, the CDR3 is TGTGCCAGTAGTATAAATCGGTTACAGGGAGGGTACGAGCAGTACTTC. Protein: CASSINRLQGGYEQYF.

This chain joins TRBV7-6 and TRBJ2-3, with 9 bases that match TRBD2. V shed 6 bases, J shed 5 bases, and the junction held 6 bases outside the gene matches. CDR1 SGHVS and CDR2 FNYEAQ come from the germline V gene. This CDR3 has 14 amino acids. The CDR3 reads CASSLAGLGDTQYF. CDR3 nucleotide sequence: TGTGCCAGCAGTCTAGCGGGATTGGGAGATACGCAGTATTTT.

This chain links TRBV2 with TRBJ1-1; maybe TRBD1 (5 bases). The V gene's germline CDR1 is SNHLY and CDR2 FYNNEI. V gave up 7 bases and J gave up 1 base, with 13 bases separating them. The CDR3 runs 14 residues. The CDR3 protein is CASTRQKSNTEAFF. Written as DNA, the CDR3 is TGTGCCAGCACCAGACAGAAATCGAACACTGAAGCTTTCTTT.

The chain is built from TRBV5-1 and TRBJ1-2; D is possibly TRBD1 (6 bases). The CDR3 consists of 13 residues. Germline V lookup: CDR1 SGHRS, CDR2 YFSETQ. Deletions cut 8 bases from V and 4 bases from J, with 15 bases between. The chain's CDR3 is CASGRGGSYGYTF. The DNA for the CDR3 is TGCGCCAGTGGGAGAGGGGGAAGCTATGGCTACACCTTC.

The chain uses TRBV19 and TRBJ2-3, with 8 bases matching TRBD1. The CDR3 loop spans 17 amino acids. Germline V gene data show CDR1 as LNHDA and CDR2 as SQIVND (reference sequence). Trimming at V came to 6 bases and at J to 6 bases, leaving 17 bases not matched to a gene. CDR3 coding DNA: TGTGCCAGTAGCTACTCACGCTTGACAGGGGTCCAGGATACGCAGTATTTT. Protein: CASSYSRLTGVQDTQYF. Combining the CDR3 with reference TRBV19 and TRBJ2-3 gives the whole variable domain DGGITQSPKYLFRKEGQNVTLSCEQNLNHDAMYWYRQDPGQGLRLIYYSQIVNDFQKGDIAEGYSVSREKKESFPLTVTSAQKNPTAFYLCASSYSRLTGVQDTQYFGPGTRLTVL.

CDR3 DNA: TGTGCCAGCAGCCAGGCGGCGGGCGGCCTCGCCTACAATGAGCAGTTCTTC. Protein sequence: CASSQAAGGLAYNEQFF. The chain has TRBV7-9 and TRBJ2-1; a possible D gene is TRBD2 (5 bases). Germline lookup yields CDR1 SEHNR and CDR2 FQNEAQ (reference sequence). The CDR3 is 17 residues long. Trimming removed 5 bases at V and 2 bases at J, with 19 bases between.

V usage is TRBV28 and J usage is TRBJ2-4; D is perhaps TRBD2 (5 bases). Germline assignment: CDR1 MDHEN and CDR2 SYDVKM. Between the trimmed V and J ends, which lost 6 bases and 0 bases, there was a span of 15 bases. The CDR3 length is 16 residues. This chain's CDR3 is CASSPSGELAKNIQYF. The CDR3 DNA follows: TGTGCCAGCAGCCCCAGCGGCGAACTAGCCAAAAACATTCAGTACTTC.

The gene calls are TRBV7-4 and TRBJ2-7; 8 bases agree with TRBD2. CDR1 and CDR2 (germline): SGHVT, SQSDAQ. The CDR3 runs 16 residues. V shed 2 bases and J 3 bases; nucleotides not matched to a gene: 9. In nucleotides, the CDR3 is TGTGCCAGCAGCTTAAGGGTAGCGGGACTGATCTACGAGCAGTACTTC. Translating gives CASSLRVAGLIYEQYF.

In this sample, this clone turned up once. This chain uses TRBV4-3 with TRBJ1-6; D ambiguous. Looked up from germline, CDR1 is LGHNA and CDR2 is YSLEER. CDR3 size: 13 residues. V lost 0 bases and J lost 9, with 6 bases in between. The CDR3 coding sequence is TGCGCCAGCAGCCAAGATCCCAGTTCACCCCTCCACTTT. Residues: CASSQDPSSPLHF.

V usage is TRBV7-9 and J usage is TRBJ2-7, with D unresolved. The CDR3 runs 13 residues. Germline CDR1 SEHNR, CDR2 FQNEAQ (reference sequence). V dropped 4 bases and J dropped 3 bases, with 10 bases sitting between them. CDR3 sequence reads: CASSSLGFYEQYF. CDR3 DNA: TGTGCCAGCAGCTCGCTCGGTTTCTACGAGCAGTACTTC.

This rearrangement joins TRBV4-1 to TRBJ1-3; unclear D gene. V was pared by 2 bases and J by 0 bases, with 17 bases between. Per the germline V gene, CDR1 is MGHRA and CDR2 is YSYEKL. This CDR3 is built from 18 residues. CDR3: CASSQRSQGPDSGNTIYF. CDR3 sequence (DNA): TGCGCCAGCAGCCAAAGGTCTCAAGGACCTGACTCTGGAAACACCATATATTTT.

The V and J genes are TRBV19 and TRBJ2-7, with TRBD2 identical over 8 bases. The CDR3 runs to 14 residues. V lost 3 bases and J lost 4; bases outside the gene matches: 5. Per the germline V gene, CDR1 is LNHDA and CDR2 is SQIVND (reference sequence). CDR3 loop: CASSIGSGEYEQYF. The CDR3 DNA reads as TGTGCCAGTAGTATCGGTAGCGGGGAGTACGAGCAGTACTTC.

The V call is TRBV21-1, the J call TRBJ1-4; the listed D gene, TRBD1, was not tested against the DNA. TRBV21-1 is classified as a pseudogene. The CDR3 is 16 residues long. The CDR3: CASSSLGTGWGEKLFF. In nucleotides, the CDR3 is TGTGCCAGCAGCAGCCTAGGGACAGGCTGGGGTGAAAAACTGTTTTTT.

This clone appeared a single time. The genes are TRBV5-1 and TRBJ2-5; 14 bases are shared with TRBD2. V shed 4 bases and J 4 bases; nucleotides not matched to a gene: 9. This CDR3 is built from 17 residues. Germline CDR1 SGHRS, CDR2 YFSETQ. CDR3 coding DNA: TGCGCCAGCAGCGCGGGACTAGCGGGGGTCGGGGCAGAGACCCAGTACTTC. As protein: CASSAGLAGVGAETQYF.

The rearrangement links TRBV28 to TRBJ1-5; D gene ambiguous. CDR3 length: 14 residues. V was clipped by 4 bases and J by 11 bases, with 18 bases between them. Germline lookup yields CDR1 MDHEN and CDR2 SYDVKM. The CDR3 sequence: CASSSLDGDGSQHF. The CDR3 DNA reads as TGTGCCAGCAGTTCTCTCGACGGGGATGGGTCCCAGCATTTT.

This chain's CDR3 is CSVGPGQADYGYTF. In DNA form, the CDR3 reads TGCAGCGTTGGACCGGGACAGGCAGACTATGGCTACACCTTC. The J gene is TRBJ1-2, the V gene TRBV29-1, with 8 bases aligning to TRBD1. This CDR3 contains 14 residues. The germline V gene encodes CDR1 SQVTM and CDR2 ANQGSEA. V was pared by 4 bases and J by 3 bases, with 7 bases of the junction left unmatched.

This clone came up once. This chain connects TRBV7-9 to TRBJ2-7; 9 bases fit TRBD2. The CDR3 runs 14 residues. CDR1 and CDR2 (germline): SEHNR, FQNEAQ (reference sequence). Trimming at V came to 1 base and at J to 6 bases, leaving 4 bases not matched to a gene. The CDR3 protein is CASSLGGGAVEQYF. The CDR3 DNA reads as TGTGCCAGCAGCTTAGGCGGGGGGGCCGTCGAGCAGTACTTC.

CDR3 sequence reads: CASSQEAGGYTF. The CDR3 nucleotides read TGTGCCAGCAGCCAAGAGGCAGGCGGCTACACCTTC. The rearrangement joins TRBV4-2 to TRBJ1-2; D is unresolved. Trimming shortened V by 0 bases and J by 8 bases, and 7 bases separated the two germline ends. This CDR3 region has 12 residues. Germline-derived CDR1 and CDR2 are LGHNA and YNFKEQ.

V is TRBV27 and J is TRBJ2-7; D ambiguous. CDR1 MNHEY and CDR2 SMNVEV come from the germline V gene (reference sequence). The CDR3 is made up of 15 amino acids. V lost 0 bases and J lost 0, with 9 bases in between. CDR3 coding DNA: TGTGCCAGCAGTTTATCAGGTGTGGGCTCCTACGAGCAGTACTTC. Translation gives CASSLSGVGSYEQYF.